The entry below gives a single TCR beta chain sequence along with its context. Its antigen is not known. The entry originates in a study of blood T cells in healthy people across ages. Alongside a J-beta primer mix, a sample-barcoded 5' primer served in a second PCR lasting about 7 to 12 cycles. TCRdb recomputed calls from the 5' RACE reads with MiXCR, one row per CDR3 protein. The table lists roughly 720,000 distinct CDR3 sequences, around half of them singletons. Study-wide findings and caveats: Estimates of diversity drawn from one million T cells were considered underestimates.

The germline CDR1 and CDR2 sequences are SQVTM and ANQGSEA. This CDR3 contains 16 residues. The J segment lost 0 bases and the V segment lost 6 bases, leaving 6 bases of the junction unmatched. The chain uses TRBV29-1 and TRBJ2-7, with 15 bases identical to TRBD2. The specimen was blood. This sequence was found in a man aged 80 or over in good health. CDR3 nucleotide sequence: TGCAGCGTCCCCGGGACTAGCGGGAGGAGCTCCTACGAGCAGTACTTC. Encoded protein: CSVPGTSGRSSYEQYF.